The clone carrying this T cell receptor beta chain was recorded many times. What it binds is not known. Among the patients, aged 18 to 65, hyperthyroidism was newly diagnosed and had lasted under 2 months. The blood sample predates any ophthalmopathy symptoms, coming from first hyperthyroidism diagnosis. The sample belongs to a study of T cells in Graves' hyperthyroidism and ophthalmopathy. RNA transcripts provided the source from which TCR beta CDR3 regions were amplified. HTBI primers drove first-round RT-PCR of the TCR CDR3. MiXCR was run by TCRdb on the multiplex PCR reads, yielding one entry per CDR3 protein. Of fewer than 300,000 distinct CDR3 sequences in the sample, nearly 15% were seen once. Study observations and caveats: In blood, most of the thyroid clonotypes expanded above 0.001 were also present.

V lost 0 bases to trimming and J lost 1 base, with 9 bases between them. Per the germline V gene, CDR1 is KGHSH and CDR2 is LQKENI. CDR3 size: 15 residues. The TCR sequence derives from a woman aged 50 to 60 with Graves' hyperthyroidism that later progressed to Graves' ophthalmopathy. The V and J genes are TRBV18 and TRBJ2-5, with D maybe TRBD1 (6 bases). The sequencing sample was made of blood. In nucleotides, the CDR3 is TGTGCCAGCTCACCACCGACAGGCCCCCAAGAGACCCAGTACTTC. Its translation is CASSPPTGPQETQYF.